This TCR beta chain was captured by sequencing in a study of a mutant IDH1 vaccine in newly diagnosed glioma (dated by TCRdb to the early 2020s). In the study overall: Across visits V03 through V10, patients got a total of eight vaccinations, given in weeks 1, 3, 5, 7, 11, 15, 19 and 23. Longitudinal TCRB deep sequencing was done for 25 to 30 treated patients, wherever samples were available for exploratory analyses. Peripheral blood was drawn at six visits: V03 (baseline), V05, V07, V10, V12 and V13. Of the approximately 34 treated patients, around 62% were male and approximately 38% were female, and a mean age of roughly 40 years was recorded. In the chemotherapy-containing groups, vaccination started alongside temozolomide cycles, whereas in patients who had radiotherapy alone it started 4-6 weeks after radiotherapy. Before enrollment, patients had received standard therapy of radiotherapy alone, temozolomide alone, or radiochemotherapy with temozolomide; most received the combination.

The CDR3 spans 18 residues, from the cysteine through the phenylalanine. Of all the DNA, just the CDR3 is kept, 54 bases in frame from base 1. In the germline V gene, CDR1 corresponds to SGHRS and CDR2 to YFSETQ. Relative to germline, V is missing 4 bases and J is missing 0 bases, with 5 bases of the junction outside any gene match. The label giving this sample's time point can be read as: week 23, last vaccination. Each vaccine dose was 300 ug of a 20-mer mutant IDH1 peptide in Montanide, given subcutaneously with topical imiquimod. Donors had newly diagnosed WHO grade 3 or 4 IDH1-mutant astrocytomas with loss of nuclear ATRX. The samples were drawn from NOA16, a multicentre, single-arm, open-label phase I trial in Germany that tested a mutant IDH1 peptide vaccine in humans for the first time. Genomic DNA for TCRB sequencing was isolated from EDTA blood with the DNeasy Blood and Tissue Kit. Library construction relied on the immunoSEQ multiplex PCR assay. The hsTCRB Kit was used according to the manufacturer's protocol to amplify rearranged TCR beta chain sequences. TCRB libraries were sequenced on an Illumina MiSeq. Under the source paper's analysis protocol: The proprietary platform of the kit vendor was used for demultiplexing, trimming and gene mapping. Held by TCRdb, this immuneACCESS table contains in-frame sequences only and omits some clones. Under half of the omission traces to an unresolved V gene where checked; the cause of the rest is unknown. For V, J and clone size, that table is used; D and trimming come from the DNA. This sample comprises just over 80,000 clones, around 85% of them detected only once. Jointly, the top ten make up over 2% of the sample.

Here is what the overall study found, with its caveats: Immune responses induced by the vaccine were seen in roughly 95% of patients across multiple MHC alleles. PBMC samples for TCRB deep sequencing were selected based on availability. Pseudoprogression appeared unrelated to alterations in the top peripheral T cell clonotypes detected by TCRB sequencing. The authors noted that analyses of patient blood samples could not be reproduced because of sample limitations.

Remarks on this clone: Its antigen is unknown. It has no much larger one-base neighbor in the sample; base qualities were not kept.

The chain uses TRBV5-1 and TRBJ2-2; TRBD2 lines up with 14 middle nucleotides. The TCR originated in a man aged 25-45 years with glioma. Some clones in this sample may be carry-over from other donors' samples. The specimen comprised PBMCs, sampled from a glioma patient whose treatment included an IDH1 peptide vaccine. The CDR3 protein sequence reads: CASSLQGLAGANTGELFF. The DNA sequence reads TGCGCCAGCAGCCTCCAGGGACTAGCGGGAGCGAACACCGGGGAGCTGTTTTTT. Where the CDR3 stops, the reference TRBV5-1 and TRBJ2-2 genes take over; the full variable domain is KAGVTQTPRYLIKTRGQQVTLSCSPISGHRSVSWYQQTPGQGLQFLFEYFSETQRNKGNFPGRFSGRQFSNSRSEMNVSTLELGDSALYLCASSLQGLAGANTGELFFGEGSRLTVL.